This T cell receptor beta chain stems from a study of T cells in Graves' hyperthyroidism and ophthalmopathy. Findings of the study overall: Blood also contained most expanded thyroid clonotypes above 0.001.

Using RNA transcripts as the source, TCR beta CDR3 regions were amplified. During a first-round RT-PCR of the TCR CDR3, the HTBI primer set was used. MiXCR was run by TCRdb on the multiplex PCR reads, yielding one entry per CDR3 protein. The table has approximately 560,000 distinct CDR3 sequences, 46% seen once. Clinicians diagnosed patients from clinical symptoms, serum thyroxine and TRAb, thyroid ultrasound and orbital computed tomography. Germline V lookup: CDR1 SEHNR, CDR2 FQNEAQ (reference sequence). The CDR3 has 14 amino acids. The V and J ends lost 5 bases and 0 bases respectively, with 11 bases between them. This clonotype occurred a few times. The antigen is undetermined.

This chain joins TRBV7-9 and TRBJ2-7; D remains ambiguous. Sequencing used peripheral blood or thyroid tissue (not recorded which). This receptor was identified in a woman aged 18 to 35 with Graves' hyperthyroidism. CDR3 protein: CASSLLHSSYEQYF. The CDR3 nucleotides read TGTGCCAGCAGCCTACTACACAGCTCCTACGAGCAGTACTTC.